One and the same sample provided the 17 T cell receptor beta chains below, sequenced in a study of blood T cell repertoires in COVID-19. This table comes from immunoSEQ multiplex PCR, and its TCRdb copy is limited to in-frame clones, with some not included. Of approximately 300,000 clones listed, around 89% are singletons. Sequences were obtained from peripheral blood. These receptor sequences come from a man aged 35-49 years with acute or convalescent COVID-19.

This clone was seen once. The V call is TRBV7-2, the J call TRBJ2-1; TRBD1 aligns across 7 bases. Losses at the gene ends were 1 base for V and 4 bases for J; bases not matched to a gene: 4. This CDR3 is 15 amino acids long. Germline V lookup: CDR1 SGHTA, CDR2 FQGNSA. In DNA, the CDR3 is TGTGCCAGCAGCTTAGTCGTGGGACAGTACAATGAGCAGTTCTTC. It specifies CASSLVVGQYNEQFF.

This chain connects TRBV28 to TRBJ2-3; D perhaps matches TRBD1 (6 bases). The V and J ends lost 3 bases and 1 base respectively, with 14 bases between them. Germline loops: CDR1 MDHEN, CDR2 SYDVKM. This CDR3 region has 16 residues. The CDR3 DNA sequence: TGTGCCAGCAGTTTGGTTGGGGGCACGGGCACAGATACGCAGTATTTT. This codes for CASSLVGGTGTDTQYF. The variable domain in full, with the rest retrieved from reference TRBV28 and TRBJ2-3, is DVKVTQSSRYLVKRTGEKVFLECVQDMDHENMFWYRQDPGLGLRLIYFSYDVKMKEKGDIPEGYSVSREKKERFSLILESASTNQTSMYLCASSLVGGTGTDTQYFGPGTRLTVL.

The rearrangement joins TRBV11-3 to TRBJ2-3; D perhaps matches TRBD2 (7 bases). The germline V gene has CDR1 SGHNT and CDR2 YENEEA. The CDR3 contains 14 residues. The ends were cut back, 5 bases at V and 7 bases at J, with 16 bases in the middle. This CDR3 reads CASSLDRGAHTQYF. Written as DNA, the CDR3 is TGTGCCAGCAGCCTCGACCGGGGGGCCCATACGCAGTATTTT.

The genes are TRBV7-2 and TRBJ2-2; TRBD1 matches at 8 bases. The V and J ends lost 4 bases and 6 bases, in that order; junction bases with no gene match: 7. The CDR3 contains 15 residues. The germline V gene has CDR1 SGHTA and CDR2 FQGNSA. In DNA form, the CDR3 reads TGTGCCAGCAGCTCCCGGACAGGGAGCCCCGGGGAGCTGTTTTTT. It codes for CASSSRTGSPGELFF.

J is TRBJ2-1 and V is TRBV29-1; 11 bases map to TRBD1. CDR1 is SQVTM and CDR2 is ANQGSEA in the germline V gene. V lost 7 bases, J lost 7 bases, and 12 bases stayed unmatched. The CDR3 totals 15 residues. CDR3: CSAPSGQGVRNEQFF. As DNA, the CDR3 is TGCAGCGCCCCATCGGGACAGGGGGTACGTAATGAGCAGTTCTTC.

This clone occurred once. The chain uses TRBV7-8 and TRBJ1-6; TRBD1 matches 9 bases. V lost 5 bases, J lost 6 bases, and 5 bases stayed unmatched. From germline, CDR1 is SGHVS and CDR2 FQNEAQ. The CDR3 sequence is 15 residues long. The CDR3 DNA reads TGTGCCAGCAGCCCGGCGACAGGGGGTAATTCACCCCTCCACTTT. This gives the protein CASSPATGGNSPLHF. The whole variable domain, remainder taken from reference TRBV7-8 and TRBJ1-6, is GAGVSQSPRYKVAKRGQDVALRCDPISGHVSLFWYQQALGQGPEFLTYFQNEAQLDKSGLPSDRFFAERPEGSVSTLKIQRTQQEDSAVYLCASSPATGGNSPLHFGNGTRLTVT.

The chain joins TRBV5-1 to TRBJ2-2; 8 nucleotides match TRBD1. Germline V lookup: CDR1 SGHRS, CDR2 YFSETQ. V lost 6 bases, J lost 2 bases, and 9 bases stayed unmatched. This CDR3 is built from 16 residues. CDR3 loop: CASTRLGQGNTGELFF. CDR3 nucleotide sequence: TGCGCCAGCACCCGACTAGGACAGGGCAACACCGGGGAGCTGTTTTTT. The whole variable domain, remainder taken from reference TRBV5-1 and TRBJ2-2, is KAGVTQTPRYLIKTRGQQVTLSCSPISGHRSVSWYQQTPGQGLQFLFEYFSETQRNKGNFPGRFSGRQFSNSRSEMNVSTLELGDSALYLCASTRLGQGNTGELFFGEGSRLTVL.

This sequence joins TRBV5-1 and TRBJ2-7, with 7 bases identical to TRBD1. Germline lookup yields CDR1 SGHRS and CDR2 YFSETQ. The CDR3 is made up of 16 amino acids. V gave up 1 base and J gave up 7 bases; unmatched junction bases: 14. The CDR3 spells CASSLLQGSHFGEQYF. Here the CDR3 DNA reads TGCGCCAGCAGCTTGCTACAGGGGTCCCATTTCGGAGAGCAGTACTTC.

The J gene is TRBJ2-1, the V gene TRBV2; maybe TRBD2 (6 bases). This CDR3 spans 20 amino acids. V lost 9 bases, J lost 8 bases, and 38 bases lay in between. Germline CDR1 SNHLY, CDR2 FYNNEI. The CDR3 loop is CASLLAVGFSRGTGGDEQFF. CDR3 sequence (DNA): TGTGCCAGTCTTTTGGCCGTGGGGTTCTCCCGCGGGACCGGCGGGGATGAGCAGTTCTTC. Supplemented by reference TRBV2 and TRBJ2-1, the full variable domain reads EPEVTQTPSHQVTQMGQEVILRCVPISNHLYFYWYRQILGQKVEFLVSFYNNEISEKSEIFDDQFSVERPDGSNFTLKIRSTKLEDSAMYFCASLLAVGFSRGTGGDEQFFGPGTRLTVL.

The rearrangement links TRBV21-1 to TRBJ1-1; the table assigns TRBD1, which was not confirmed against the DNA. TRBV21-1 counts as a pseudogene. CDR3 length: 18 amino acids. CDR3 DNA sequence: TGTGCCAGCCCCATTACCGGGACAGGCGTATTACACTTAGGTCGAGCTTTCTTT. Translated, it gives CASPITGTGVLHLGRAFF.

J is TRBJ2-3 and V is TRBV9, with 10 bases that match TRBD2. The germline CDR1 and CDR2 sequences are SGDLS and YYNGEE. The CDR3 sequence is 15 residues long. Trimming at V came to 4 bases and at J to 4 bases, leaving 6 bases not matched to a gene. This chain's CDR3 is CASSTLAGVPDTQYF. In DNA form, the CDR3 reads TGTGCCAGCAGCACGCTAGCGGGGGTACCAGATACGCAGTATTTT. The complete variable domain, with remaining parts taken from reference TRBV9 and TRBJ2-3, reads DSGVTQTPKHLITATGQRVTLRCSPRSGDLSVYWYQQSLDQGLQFLIQYYNGEERAKGNILERFSAQQFPDLHSELNLSSLELGDSALYFCASSTLAGVPDTQYFGPGTRLTVL.

The genes are TRBV3-1 (or the pseudogene TRBV3-2) and TRBJ2-1; a weak D match, TRBD2 (6 bases). Trimming pared 8 bases from V and 9 bases from J, leaving 14 bases between. This CDR3 comprises 12 residues. Germline lookup yields CDR1 LGHDT and CDR2 YNNKEL (reference sequence). Written as DNA, the CDR3 is TGTGCCAGCGACGCCGGAGGGAGTGAGCAGTTCTTC. Translating it yields CASDAGGSEQFF.

The chain links TRBV12-3 or TRBV12-4 to TRBJ1-5; TRBD1 might be the D (5 bases). V shed 5 bases and J shed 4 bases, with 6 bases lying between them. The CDR3 runs 12 residues. CDR3 protein: CASSKGNQPQHF. CDR3 coding DNA: TGTGCCAGCAGTAAGGGGAATCAGCCCCAGCATTTT.

J is TRBJ1-3 and V is TRBV6-5; TRBD1 is a possible D gene (5 bases). This CDR3 has 15 residues. The germline gives CDR1 MNHEY, CDR2 SVGAGI. Trimming took 8 bases from V and 0 from J, leaving 14 bases between them. CDR3 residues: CASGEGFLSGNTIYF. The CDR3 nucleotides are TGTGCCAGCGGGGAGGGGTTTCTCTCTGGAAACACCATATATTTT.

The rearrangement joins TRBV2 to TRBJ1-1; D is possibly TRBD1 (6 bases). The CDR3 is 15 amino acids. Germline CDR1 reads SNHLY; CDR2 reads FYNNEI. V was cut by 4 bases and J by 2 bases, with 14 bases left in between. CDR3 residues: CASSVAGVPNTEAFF. CDR3 sequence (DNA): TGTGCCAGCAGTGTCGCAGGGGTCCCCAACACTGAAGCTTTCTTT.

This clone showed up just once. The chain is built from TRBV24-1 and TRBJ2-2; TRBD1 matches at 9 bases. The CDR3 loop spans 20 amino acids. The J segment lost 5 bases and the V segment lost 7 bases, leaving 22 bases of the junction unmatched. Germline CDR1 and CDR2: KGHDR and SFDVKD. CDR3 loop: CATRGDRERSFKGSTGELFF. The CDR3 DNA is TGTGCCACCAGGGGGGACAGGGAGAGAAGTTTTAAAGGAAGTACCGGGGAGCTGTTTTTT.

This sequence joins TRBV9 and TRBJ2-7; 8 nucleotides match TRBD2. The CDR3 covers 15 residues. CDR1 SGDLS and CDR2 YYNGEE come from the germline V gene. V gave up 4 bases and J gave up 3 bases; unmatched junction bases: 9. CDR3 sequence reads: CASSPRRTSSYEQYF. The CDR3 DNA reads as TGTGCCAGCAGCCCCCGAAGGACTAGCAGCTACGAGCAGTACTTC.